The present entry profiles one TCR beta chain with its context. This clonotype was seen many times. It has no known antigen specificity. Base qualities are missing; no much larger clone stands one base away. TCR beta VDJ combination and CDR3 sequence profiling used genomic DNA as the template. An Illumina HiSeq 2000 was the platform used for TCR repertoire sequencing. Concerning the study's data processing: Repertoires were assessed using TRBV/TRBJ rearrangement plots, CDR3 size and DJ length profiles, and Simpson's diversity index. Whichever DNA sequence was most abundant in the deep sequencing data was defined as the immunodominant clone. CDR3 amino acid sequences were screened for sharing across subjects and were compared with published repertoires and the VDJdb database. The public sequencing data were trimmed at Q25 with fastp and processed into clonotypes with MiXCR by TCRdb, which kept only in-frame beta chains. Each CDR3 protein appears once, grouped with its most common genes and DNA. The V and J calls shown here were made by TCRdb, not taken from the authors' results. The sample table holds 300,000 or so distinct CDR3 sequences, of which roughly 61% were seen once. The ten largest clones take up under 1.5% of the sample.

The data stem from a study of CD8+CD57+ T cells in acquired aplastic anemia (dated 2018 in TCRdb). Background for the entire study: DNA extracted from sorted CD4+ and CD8+ cells had a mean of approximately 3.5 ug, with a range of about 0.18 to 27.4 ug. CD8+CD57+ expansion was defined as a frequency above the mean frequency observed in healthy subjects.

Broader findings and caveats from the paper: Patients and healthy controls showed no significant difference in CD8+ Simpson's diversity (P=0.060). Some 30 CD8+ CDR3 sequences were shared between patients and controls but appeared highly expressed in patients and within their immunodominant clones.

The CDR3 runs 15 residues from the cysteine to the phenylalanine. Only CDR3 DNA is held: 45 bases, read in frame from base 1. After removal of 1 base from V and 7 bases from J, the junction retains 9 bases not matched to a gene. Looking up the germline V gene (reference sequence) yields CDR1 LGHDT and CDR2 YNNKEL. Patients chosen for sequencing had shown expansion of CD8+CD57+ cells by flow cytometry. All patients had severe acquired aplastic anemia diagnosed by International Study of Aplastic Anemia and Agranulocytosis and Camitta criteria. No therapy had been received by the patients at the time of blood sampling. In the study, sorted CD4+ and CD8+ blood T cells from patients with severe aplastic anemia and from healthy subjects underwent deep sequencing of TCR repertoires. In the USA, patient enrollment took place under clinicaltrials.gov protocols 00001620, 01623167, 00001397, 00071045, 00081523 and 00961064. Ficoll-Paque density gradient centrifugation was used to isolate peripheral blood mononuclear cells. Before DNA was extracted, CD4+ and CD8+ T cells were sorted using either FACS or magnetic beads.

The chain is made from TRBV3-1 and TRBJ1-1; a stretch of 7 junction bases matches TRBD1. This TCR was sampled from a human donor with aplastic anemia. The sample comprised sorted CD4+, CD8+, or CD8+CD57+ T cells (not recorded which) from PBMCs. CDR3 protein: CASSQGQGVFVEAFF. The DNA sequence is as follows: TGTGCCAGCAGCCAAGGTCAGGGGGTATTTGTTGAAGCTTTCTTT.